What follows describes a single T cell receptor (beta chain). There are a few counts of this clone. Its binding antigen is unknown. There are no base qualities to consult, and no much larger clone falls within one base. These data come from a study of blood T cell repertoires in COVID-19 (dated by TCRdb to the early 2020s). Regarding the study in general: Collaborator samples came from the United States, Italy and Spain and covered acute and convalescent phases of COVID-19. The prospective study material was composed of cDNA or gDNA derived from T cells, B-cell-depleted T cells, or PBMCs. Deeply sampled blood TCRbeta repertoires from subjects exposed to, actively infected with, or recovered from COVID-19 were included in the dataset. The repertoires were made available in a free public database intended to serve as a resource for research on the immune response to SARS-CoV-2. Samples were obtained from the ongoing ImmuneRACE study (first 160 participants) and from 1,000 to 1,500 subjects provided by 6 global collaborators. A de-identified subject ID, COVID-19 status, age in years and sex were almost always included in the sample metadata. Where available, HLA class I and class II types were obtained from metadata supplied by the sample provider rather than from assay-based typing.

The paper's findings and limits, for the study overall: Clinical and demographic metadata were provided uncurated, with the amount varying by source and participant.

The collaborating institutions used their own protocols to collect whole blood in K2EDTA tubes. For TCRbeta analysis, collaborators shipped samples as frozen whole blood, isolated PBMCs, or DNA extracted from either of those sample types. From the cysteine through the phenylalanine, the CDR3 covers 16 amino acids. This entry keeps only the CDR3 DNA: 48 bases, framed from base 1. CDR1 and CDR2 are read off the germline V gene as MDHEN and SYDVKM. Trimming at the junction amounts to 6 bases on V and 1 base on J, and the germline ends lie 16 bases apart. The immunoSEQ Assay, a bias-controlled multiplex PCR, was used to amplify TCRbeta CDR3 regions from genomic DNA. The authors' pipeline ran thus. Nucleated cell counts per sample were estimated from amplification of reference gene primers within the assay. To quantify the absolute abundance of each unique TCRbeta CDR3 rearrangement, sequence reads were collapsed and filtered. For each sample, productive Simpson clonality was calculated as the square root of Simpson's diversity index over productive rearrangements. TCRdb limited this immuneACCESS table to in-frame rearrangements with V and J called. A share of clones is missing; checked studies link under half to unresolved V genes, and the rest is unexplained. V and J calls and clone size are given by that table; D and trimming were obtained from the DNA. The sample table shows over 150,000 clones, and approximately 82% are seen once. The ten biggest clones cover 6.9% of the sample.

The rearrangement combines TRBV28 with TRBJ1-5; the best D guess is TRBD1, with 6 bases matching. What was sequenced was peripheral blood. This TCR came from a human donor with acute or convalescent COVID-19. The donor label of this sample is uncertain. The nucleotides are TGTGCCAGCAGCCATACCGCTGGACAGAGCAATCAGCCCCAGCATTTT. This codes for CASSHTAGQSNQPQHF.